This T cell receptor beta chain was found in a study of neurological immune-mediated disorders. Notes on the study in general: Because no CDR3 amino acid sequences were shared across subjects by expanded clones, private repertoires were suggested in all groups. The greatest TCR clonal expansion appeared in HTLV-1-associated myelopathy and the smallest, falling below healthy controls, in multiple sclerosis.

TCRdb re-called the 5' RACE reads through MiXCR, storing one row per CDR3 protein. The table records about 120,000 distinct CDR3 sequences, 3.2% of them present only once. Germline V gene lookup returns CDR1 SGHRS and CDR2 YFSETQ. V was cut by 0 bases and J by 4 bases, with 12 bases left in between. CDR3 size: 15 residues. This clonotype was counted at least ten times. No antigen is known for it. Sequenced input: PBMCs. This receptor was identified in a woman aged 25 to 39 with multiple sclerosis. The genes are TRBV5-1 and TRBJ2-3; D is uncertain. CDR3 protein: CASSLGSGSPDTQYF. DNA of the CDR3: TGCGCCAGCAGCTTGGGGTCCGGCTCCCCAGATACGCAGTATTTT.